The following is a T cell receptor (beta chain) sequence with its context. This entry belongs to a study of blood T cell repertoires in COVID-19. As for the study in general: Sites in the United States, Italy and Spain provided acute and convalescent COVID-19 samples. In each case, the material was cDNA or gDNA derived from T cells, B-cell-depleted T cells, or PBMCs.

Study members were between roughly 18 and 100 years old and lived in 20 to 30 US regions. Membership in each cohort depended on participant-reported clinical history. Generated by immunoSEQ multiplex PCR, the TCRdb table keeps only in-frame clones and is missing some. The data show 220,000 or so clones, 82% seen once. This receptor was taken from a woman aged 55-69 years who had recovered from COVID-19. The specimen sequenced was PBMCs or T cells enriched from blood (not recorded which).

The CDR3 sequence is CASSLRTDRVAYGYTF. The CDR3 DNA is TGTGCCAGCAGCCTCCGGACAGATCGGGTAGCCTATGGCTACACCTTC. The chain recombines TRBV7-8 with TRBJ1-2; possible D gene TRBD1, 6 bases. V lost 5 bases and J lost 4, with 20 bases in between. The CDR3 sequence is 16 residues long. Germline CDR1 SGHVS, CDR2 FQNEAQ.